This TCR beta chain was identified in a study of early T cells in non-severe SARS-CoV-2 infection. Study-wide background: Sequencing input comprised bulk RNA from unsorted whole blood; chain pairing was not available. General study findings and limits: Missing private and CD4 specificities, VDJdb matching favored anti-spike CD8 responses.

Each single cDNA molecule received a unique molecular identifier. MiXCR, applied by TCRdb to the 5' RACE reads, yields one record per CDR3 protein. The sample lists about 42,000 distinct CDR3 sequences, 7% to 7.5% seen once, with roughly 4.3% in the top ten. Worth noting for this clonotype: Its antigen is not known.

The CDR3 sequence is 11 residues long. V dropped 0 bases and J dropped 5 bases, with 4 bases sitting between them. From germline, CDR1 is GTSNPN and CDR2 SVGIG (reference sequence). V is TRBV30 and J is TRBJ2-5; D is unclear. Source material: whole blood. This TCR came from an adult who was a healthcare worker with PCR-confirmed SARS-CoV-2 infection or an uninfected control (not recorded which). CDR3 nucleotide sequence: TGTGCCTGGAGTGTGCTCGAGACCCAGTACTTC. This codes for CAWSVLETQYF.